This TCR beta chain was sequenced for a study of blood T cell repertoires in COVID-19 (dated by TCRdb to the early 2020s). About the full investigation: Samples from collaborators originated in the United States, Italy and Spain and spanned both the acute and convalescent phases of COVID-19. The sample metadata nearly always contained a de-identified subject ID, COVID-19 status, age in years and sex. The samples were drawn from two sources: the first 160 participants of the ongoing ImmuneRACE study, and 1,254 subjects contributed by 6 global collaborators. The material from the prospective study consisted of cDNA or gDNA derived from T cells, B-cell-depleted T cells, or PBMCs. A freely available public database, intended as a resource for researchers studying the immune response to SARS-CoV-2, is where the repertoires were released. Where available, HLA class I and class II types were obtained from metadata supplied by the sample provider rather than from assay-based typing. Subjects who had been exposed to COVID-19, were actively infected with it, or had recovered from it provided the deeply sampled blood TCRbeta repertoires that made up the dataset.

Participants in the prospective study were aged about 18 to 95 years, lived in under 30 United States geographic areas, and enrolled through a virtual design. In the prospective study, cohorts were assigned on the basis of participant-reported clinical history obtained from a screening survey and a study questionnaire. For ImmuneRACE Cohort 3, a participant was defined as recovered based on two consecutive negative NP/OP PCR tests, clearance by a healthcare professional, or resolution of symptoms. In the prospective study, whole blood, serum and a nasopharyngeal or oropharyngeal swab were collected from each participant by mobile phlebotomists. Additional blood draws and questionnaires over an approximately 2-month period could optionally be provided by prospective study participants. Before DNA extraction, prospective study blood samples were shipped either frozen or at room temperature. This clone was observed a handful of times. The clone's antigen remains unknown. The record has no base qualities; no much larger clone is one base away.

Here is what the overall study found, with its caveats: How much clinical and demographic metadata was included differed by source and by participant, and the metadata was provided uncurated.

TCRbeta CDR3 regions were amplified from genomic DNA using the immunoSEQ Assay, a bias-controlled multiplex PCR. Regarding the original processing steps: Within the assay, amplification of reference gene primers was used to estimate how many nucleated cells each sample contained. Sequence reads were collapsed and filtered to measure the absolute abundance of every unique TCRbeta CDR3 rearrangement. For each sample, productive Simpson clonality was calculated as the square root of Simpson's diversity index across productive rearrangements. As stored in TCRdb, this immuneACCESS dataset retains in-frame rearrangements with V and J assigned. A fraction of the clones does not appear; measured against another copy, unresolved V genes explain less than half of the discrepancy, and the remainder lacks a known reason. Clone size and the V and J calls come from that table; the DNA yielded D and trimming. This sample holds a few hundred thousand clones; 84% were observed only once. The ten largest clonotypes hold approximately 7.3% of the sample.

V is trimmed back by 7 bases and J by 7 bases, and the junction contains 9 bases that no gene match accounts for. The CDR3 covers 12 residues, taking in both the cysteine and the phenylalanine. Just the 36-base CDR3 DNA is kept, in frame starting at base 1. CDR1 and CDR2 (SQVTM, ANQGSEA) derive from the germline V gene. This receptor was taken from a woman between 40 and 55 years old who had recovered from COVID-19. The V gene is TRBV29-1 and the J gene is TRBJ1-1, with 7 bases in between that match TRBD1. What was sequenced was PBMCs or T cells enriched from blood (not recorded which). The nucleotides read TGCAGCGCAAACAGGGGAGACGGTGAAGCTTTCTTT. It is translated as CSANRGDGEAFF.